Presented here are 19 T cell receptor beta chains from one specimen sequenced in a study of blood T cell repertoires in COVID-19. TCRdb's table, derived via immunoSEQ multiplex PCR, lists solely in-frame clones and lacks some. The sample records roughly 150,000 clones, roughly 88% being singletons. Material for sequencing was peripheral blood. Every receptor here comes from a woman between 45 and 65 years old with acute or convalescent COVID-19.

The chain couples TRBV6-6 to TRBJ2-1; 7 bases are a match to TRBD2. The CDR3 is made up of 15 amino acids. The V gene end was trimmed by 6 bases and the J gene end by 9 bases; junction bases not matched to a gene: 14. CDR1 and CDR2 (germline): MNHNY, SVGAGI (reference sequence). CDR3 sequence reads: CASSLIMGGSGEQFF. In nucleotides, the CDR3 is TGTGCCAGCAGCCTCATTATGGGAGGGTCGGGTGAGCAGTTCTTC.

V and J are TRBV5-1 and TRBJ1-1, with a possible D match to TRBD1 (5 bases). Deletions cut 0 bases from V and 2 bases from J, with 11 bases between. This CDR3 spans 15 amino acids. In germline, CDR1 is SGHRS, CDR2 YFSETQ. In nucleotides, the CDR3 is TGCGCCAGCAGCTTGGCCCCAGGACAAAACACTGAAGCTTTCTTT. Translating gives CASSLAPGQNTEAFF.

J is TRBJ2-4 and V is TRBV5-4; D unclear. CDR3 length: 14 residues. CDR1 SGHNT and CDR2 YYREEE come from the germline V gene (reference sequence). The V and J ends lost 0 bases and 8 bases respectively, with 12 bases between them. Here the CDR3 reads CASSLATTRHIQYF. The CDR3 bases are TGTGCCAGCAGCTTGGCTACCACGCGGCACATTCAGTACTTC.

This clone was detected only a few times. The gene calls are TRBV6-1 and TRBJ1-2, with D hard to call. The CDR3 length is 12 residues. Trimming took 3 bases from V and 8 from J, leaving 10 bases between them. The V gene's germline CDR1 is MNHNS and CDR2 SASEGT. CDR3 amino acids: CASSDNPEGYTF. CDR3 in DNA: TGTGCCAGCAGTGACAATCCGGAGGGCTACACCTTC.

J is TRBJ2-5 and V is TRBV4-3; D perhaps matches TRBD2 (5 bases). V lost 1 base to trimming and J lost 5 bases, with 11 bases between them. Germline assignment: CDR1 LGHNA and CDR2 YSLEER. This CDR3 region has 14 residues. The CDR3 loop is CASSQVPGWETQYF. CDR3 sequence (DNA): TGCGCCAGCAGCCAAGTTCCGGGGTGGGAGACCCAGTACTTC.

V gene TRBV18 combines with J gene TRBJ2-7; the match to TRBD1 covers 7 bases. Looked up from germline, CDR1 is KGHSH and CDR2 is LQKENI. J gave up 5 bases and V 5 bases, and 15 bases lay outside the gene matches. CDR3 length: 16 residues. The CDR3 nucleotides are TGTGCCAGCTCAAAGACCGGGACCCCAGGGGGTGACGAGCAGTACTTC. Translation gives CASSKTGTPGGDEQYF.

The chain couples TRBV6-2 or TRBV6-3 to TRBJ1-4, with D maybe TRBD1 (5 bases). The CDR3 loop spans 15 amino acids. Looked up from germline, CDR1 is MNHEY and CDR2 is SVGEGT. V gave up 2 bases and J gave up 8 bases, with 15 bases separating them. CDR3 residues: CASSYPKGRGEKLFF. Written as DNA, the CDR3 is TGTGCCAGCAGTTACCCCAAAGGGCGGGGCGAAAAACTGTTTTTT.

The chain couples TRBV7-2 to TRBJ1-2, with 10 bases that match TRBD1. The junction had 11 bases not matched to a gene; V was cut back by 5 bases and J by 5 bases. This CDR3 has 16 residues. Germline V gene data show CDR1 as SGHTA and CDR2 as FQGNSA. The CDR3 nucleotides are TGTGCCAGCAGCCCTCAGACAGGGGGCGGATCATATGGCTACACCTTC. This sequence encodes CASSPQTGGGSYGYTF.

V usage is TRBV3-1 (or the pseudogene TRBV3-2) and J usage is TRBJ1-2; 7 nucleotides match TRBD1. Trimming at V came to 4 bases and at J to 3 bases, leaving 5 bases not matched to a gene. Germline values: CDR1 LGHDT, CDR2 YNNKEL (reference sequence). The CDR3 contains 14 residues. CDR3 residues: CASSRIDRDYGYTF. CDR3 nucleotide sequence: TGTGCCAGCAGCCGTATCGACAGGGACTATGGCTACACCTTC.

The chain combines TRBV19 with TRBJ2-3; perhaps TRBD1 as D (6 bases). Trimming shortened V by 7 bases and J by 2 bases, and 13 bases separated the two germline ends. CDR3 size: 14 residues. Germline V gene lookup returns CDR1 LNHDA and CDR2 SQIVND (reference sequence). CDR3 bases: TGTGCCAGTAAAGAACAGGGATACACAGATACGCAGTATTTT. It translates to CASKEQGYTDTQYF.

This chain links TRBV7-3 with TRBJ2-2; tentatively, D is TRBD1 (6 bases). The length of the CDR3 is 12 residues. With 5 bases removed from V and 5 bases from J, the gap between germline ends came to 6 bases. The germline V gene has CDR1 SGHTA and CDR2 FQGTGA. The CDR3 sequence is CASSDRTGELFF. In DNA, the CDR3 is TGTGCCAGCAGCGACAGGACCGGGGAGCTGTTTTTT.

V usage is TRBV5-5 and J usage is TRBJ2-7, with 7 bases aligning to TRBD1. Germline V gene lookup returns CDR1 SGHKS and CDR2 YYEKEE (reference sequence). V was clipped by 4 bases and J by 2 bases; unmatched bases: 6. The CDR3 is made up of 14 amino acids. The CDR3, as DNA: TGTGCCAGCAGCACAGGGGACGGAGCCTACGAGCAGTACTTC. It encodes CASSTGDGAYEQYF.

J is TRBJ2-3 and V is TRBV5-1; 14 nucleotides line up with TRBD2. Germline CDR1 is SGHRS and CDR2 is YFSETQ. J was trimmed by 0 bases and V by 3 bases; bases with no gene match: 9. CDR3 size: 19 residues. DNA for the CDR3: TGCGCCAGCAGCTGGAACTACGGACTAGCGGGAGGAAGCACAGATACGCAGTATTTT. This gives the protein CASSWNYGLAGGSTDTQYF.

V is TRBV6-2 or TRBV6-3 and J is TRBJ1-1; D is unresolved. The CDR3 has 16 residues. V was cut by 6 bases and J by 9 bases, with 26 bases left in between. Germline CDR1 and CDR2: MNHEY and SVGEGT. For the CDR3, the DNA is TGTGCCAGCAGCCTCATCCCTACCTCGACGGAGCGTCAAGCTTTCTTT. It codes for CASSLIPTSTERQAFF.

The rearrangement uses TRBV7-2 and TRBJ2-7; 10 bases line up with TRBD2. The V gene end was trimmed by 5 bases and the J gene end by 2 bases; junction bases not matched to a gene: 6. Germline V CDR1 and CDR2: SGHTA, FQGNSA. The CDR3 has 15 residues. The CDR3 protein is CASSHTAGGPYEQYF. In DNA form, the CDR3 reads TGTGCCAGCAGCCACACAGCGGGGGGGCCCTACGAGCAGTACTTC.

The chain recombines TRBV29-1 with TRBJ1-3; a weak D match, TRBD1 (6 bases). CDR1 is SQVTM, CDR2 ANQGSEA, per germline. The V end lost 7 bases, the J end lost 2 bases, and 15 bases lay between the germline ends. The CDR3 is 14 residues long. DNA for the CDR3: TGCAGCGCCTCTCGTGCAGGGGCTGGAAACACCATATATTTT. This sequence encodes CSASRAGAGNTIYF.

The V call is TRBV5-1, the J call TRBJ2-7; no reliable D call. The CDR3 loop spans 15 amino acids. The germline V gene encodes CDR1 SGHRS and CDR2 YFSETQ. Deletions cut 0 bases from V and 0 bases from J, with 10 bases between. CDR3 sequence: CASSLGPASSYEQYF. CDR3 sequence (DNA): TGCGCCAGCAGCTTGGGTCCCGCGAGCTCCTACGAGCAGTACTTC.

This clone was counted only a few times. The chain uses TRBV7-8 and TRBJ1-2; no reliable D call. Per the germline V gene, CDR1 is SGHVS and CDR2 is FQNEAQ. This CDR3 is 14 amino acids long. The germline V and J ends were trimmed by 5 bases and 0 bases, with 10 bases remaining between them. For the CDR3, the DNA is TGTGCCAGCAGCCCGGGTGCAACTAACTATGGCTACACCTTC. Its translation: CASSPGATNYGYTF.

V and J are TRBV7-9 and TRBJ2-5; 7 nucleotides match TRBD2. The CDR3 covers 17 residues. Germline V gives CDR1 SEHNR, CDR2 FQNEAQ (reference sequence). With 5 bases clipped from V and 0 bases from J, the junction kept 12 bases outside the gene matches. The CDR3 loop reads CASSEPRDYRNQETQYF. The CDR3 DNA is TGTGCCAGCAGCGAACCACGGGACTACCGAAACCAAGAGACCCAGTACTTC.